This T cell receptor (beta chain) was found in a study of identical twins. CDR1 is SGHDT, CDR2 YYEEEE, per germline. V was shortened by 0 bases and J by 4 bases, with 13 bases between the two germline ends. The CDR3 is made up of 15 amino acids. TCRdb reanalysed the 5' RACE reads using MiXCR and keeps one entry per CDR3 protein. The table lists approximately 700,000 distinct CDR3 sequences, around a sixth of them singletons. The data also belong to a second study, concerning T cells expressing NK-cell markers.

The source is a woman aged 18-35 years in good health. The gene calls are TRBV5-6 and TRBJ1-2, with a tentative D call TRBD1 (5 bases). The sequencing input was PBMCs. For the CDR3, the DNA is TGTGCCAGCAGCTTGGTCTCAGGGTCCGTCTATGGCTACACCTTC. It specifies CASSLVSGSVYGYTF.